Here is one TCR beta chain with its context. No antigen is known for it. The data originate from a study of T cell responses to AZD1222 COVID-19 vaccine. Study observations and caveats: Only a handful of people who got AZD1222 tested seropositive at baseline. Nearly half of spike-specific TCRs reportedly go after variant regions that carry no mutations. Most donors were white British and more were female, and clonal diversity was possibly underestimated.

Assay used: immunoSEQ multiplex PCR; TCRdb lists only in-frame clones, some missing. The sample has about 140,000 clones, 85% to 95% seen once. The sequence was collected from an adult who received the AZD1222 COVID-19 vaccine. The sequences come from peripheral blood, collected 28 days after the second AZD1222 dose.

The CDR3 DNA sequence: TGTGCCAGCAGGGGCCAGAATCAGCCCCAGCATTTT. Its translation is CASRGQNQPQHF. This chain connects TRBV2 to TRBJ1-5; D not certain. The V end was cut by 6 bases, the J end by 4 bases, with 7 bases between. The CDR3 loop spans 12 amino acids. The germline gives CDR1 SNHLY, CDR2 FYNNEI.